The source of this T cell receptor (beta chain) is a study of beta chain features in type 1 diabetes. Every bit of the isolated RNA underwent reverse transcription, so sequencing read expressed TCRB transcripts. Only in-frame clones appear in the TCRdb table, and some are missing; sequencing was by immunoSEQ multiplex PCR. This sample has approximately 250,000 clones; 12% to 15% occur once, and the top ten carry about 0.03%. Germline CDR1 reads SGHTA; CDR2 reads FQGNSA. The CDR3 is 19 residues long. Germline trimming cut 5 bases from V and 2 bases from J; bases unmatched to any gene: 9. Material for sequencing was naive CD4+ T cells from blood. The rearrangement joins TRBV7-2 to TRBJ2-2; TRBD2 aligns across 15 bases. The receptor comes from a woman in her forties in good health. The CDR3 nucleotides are TGTGCCAGCAGCACCCTAGGGACTAGCGGGGGGTTTAACACCGGGGAGCTGTTTTTT. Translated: CASSTLGTSGGFNTGELFF.